This T cell receptor beta chain was captured by sequencing in a study of cytotoxic CD8 clonotypes in ibrutinib-treated CLL. The study's findings and limits: Private clonotypes, not public ones, expanded at ibrutinib response. Against age-matched healthy donors, baseline clonality ran higher and tracked circulating CD8+ T-cell counts.

As regards this clone: Its antigen is not known.

After removal of 9 bases from V and 1 base from J, the junction contained 6 bases not matched to a gene. The CDR3 contains 17 residues. Germline lookup yields CDR1 SGHTA and CDR2 FQGNSA. Here immunoSEQ multiplex PCR was the method, and the copy in TCRdb shows in-frame clones only, minus some. The sample lists around 70,000 clones; 90% were seen once. The sample here was PBMCs, taken after 12 months of ibrutinib treatment. The chain employs TRBV7-2 and TRBJ2-2, with 15 bases lining up with TRBD2. The receptor was isolated from a human donor with chronic lymphocytic leukemia. The CDR3 DNA reads as TGTGCCAGTACTCCGGGACTAGCGGGGGGGAACACCGGGGAGCTGTTTTTT. As protein: CASTPGLAGGNTGELFF.